A selection of T cell receptor beta chains follows, all from one sample in a study of vaccination and CD4 T cells after COVID-19. Their recognized antigens are unknown. In TCRdb, the PCR reads were re-called with MiXCR into one record per CDR3 protein. This table holds about 10,000 distinct CDR3 sequences, 25% to 40% found once. The sample comprised CD4+ T cells from blood, cultured in vitro. These receptors all stem from a human donor in good health. Each CDR3 is given with its conserved first and last residue. Fields, in order: J gene, clone size, V gene, D gene, CDR3 DNA, CDR3 protein. The D gene is left open where the match is weak. Not every row has a clone size; where given, it reads once, few, many or a size class.

TRBJ1-1,NA,TRBV7-3,NA,TGTGCCAGCAGCTTAATCAACGTCAAGAACACTGAAGCTTTCTTT,CASSLINVKNTEAFF
TRBJ2-7,NA,TRBV20-1,TRBD1,TGCAGTGCTAGTAGACAGGGCACTAGAGACGAGCAGTACTTC,CSASRQGTRDEQYF
TRBJ1-3,NA,TRBV28,NA,TGTGCCAGCAATAAGTGGCAATTTGGAAACACCATATATTTT,CASNKWQFGNTIYF
TRBJ2-2,NA,TRBV10-3,NA,TGTGCCATCAGTCTTGAAGCGGACGGCGGGGAGCTGTTTTTT,CAISLEADGGELFF
TRBJ1-3,NA,TRBV2,NA,TGTGCCAGCAGTGAACAGCTGGTAAGATCTGGAAACACCATATATTTT,CASSEQLVRSGNTIYF
TRBJ1-1,NA,TRBV12-5,NA,TGTGCTAGTGCCCTCTTGAACACTGAAGCTTTCTTT,CASALLNTEAFF
TRBJ2-5,few,TRBV20-1,NA,TGCAGTGCCGGAAAGAGGGCAGGAGAAGAGACCCAGTACTTC,CSAGKRAGEETQYF
TRBJ2-3,few,TRBV11-3,NA,TGTGCCAGCAGCTTAGCGACGACAGGAGATACGCAGTATTTT,CASSLATTGDTQYF
TRBJ1-1,few,TRBV15,NA,TGTGCCACCCGCAATACCGGGGGCACTGAAGCTTTCTTT,CATRNTGGTEAFF
TRBJ1-2,few,TRBV7-8,NA,TGTGCCAGCAGCTTGACCCCGGATCGCGGCTACACCTTC,CASSLTPDRGYTF
TRBJ1-1,few,TRBV7-9,NA,TGTGCCAGCAGCAAGGAGGGCAGGGACACTGAAGCTTTCTTT,CASSKEGRDTEAFF
TRBJ2-1,NA,TRBV6-1,TRBD1,TGTGCCAGCGGCAGGACAGGGGGGAGCAATGAGCAGTTCTTC,CASGRTGGSNEQFF
TRBJ2-7,NA,TRBV6-5,NA,TGTGCCAGCAGTTTAAATTCCGGGACACCCACCTACGAGCAGTACTTC,CASSLNSGTPTYEQYF
TRBJ2-5,NA,TRBV11-3,NA,TGTGCCAGCAGCTTAATTGGACGACGGACCCAGTACTTC,CASSLIGRRTQYF
TRBJ1-5,few,TRBV10-3,NA,TGTGCCATAGGACAGCTCAATCAGCCCCAGCATTTT,CAIGQLNQPQHF
TRBJ2-3,few,TRBV20-1,TRBD2,TGCAGTGCTATCGGACTAGCGGGGGGCGGCACAGATACGCAGTATTTT,CSAIGLAGGGTDTQYF
TRBJ1-2,few,TRBV20-1,TRBD1,TGCAGTGCTAGAGAGGAGTTCGGGACAGAGGGAAGCTATGGCTACACCTTC,CSAREEFGTEGSYGYTF
TRBJ1-6,NA,TRBV12-3/TRBV12-4,NA,TGTGCCAGCAGTTTCTCCCAGTTGCCCCTCCACTTT,CASSFSQLPLHF
TRBJ2-6,NA,TRBV2,TRBD1,TGTGCCAGCAGTGCGGGACAGGGGTATCGGGCCAACGTCCTGACTTTC,CASSAGQGYRANVLTF